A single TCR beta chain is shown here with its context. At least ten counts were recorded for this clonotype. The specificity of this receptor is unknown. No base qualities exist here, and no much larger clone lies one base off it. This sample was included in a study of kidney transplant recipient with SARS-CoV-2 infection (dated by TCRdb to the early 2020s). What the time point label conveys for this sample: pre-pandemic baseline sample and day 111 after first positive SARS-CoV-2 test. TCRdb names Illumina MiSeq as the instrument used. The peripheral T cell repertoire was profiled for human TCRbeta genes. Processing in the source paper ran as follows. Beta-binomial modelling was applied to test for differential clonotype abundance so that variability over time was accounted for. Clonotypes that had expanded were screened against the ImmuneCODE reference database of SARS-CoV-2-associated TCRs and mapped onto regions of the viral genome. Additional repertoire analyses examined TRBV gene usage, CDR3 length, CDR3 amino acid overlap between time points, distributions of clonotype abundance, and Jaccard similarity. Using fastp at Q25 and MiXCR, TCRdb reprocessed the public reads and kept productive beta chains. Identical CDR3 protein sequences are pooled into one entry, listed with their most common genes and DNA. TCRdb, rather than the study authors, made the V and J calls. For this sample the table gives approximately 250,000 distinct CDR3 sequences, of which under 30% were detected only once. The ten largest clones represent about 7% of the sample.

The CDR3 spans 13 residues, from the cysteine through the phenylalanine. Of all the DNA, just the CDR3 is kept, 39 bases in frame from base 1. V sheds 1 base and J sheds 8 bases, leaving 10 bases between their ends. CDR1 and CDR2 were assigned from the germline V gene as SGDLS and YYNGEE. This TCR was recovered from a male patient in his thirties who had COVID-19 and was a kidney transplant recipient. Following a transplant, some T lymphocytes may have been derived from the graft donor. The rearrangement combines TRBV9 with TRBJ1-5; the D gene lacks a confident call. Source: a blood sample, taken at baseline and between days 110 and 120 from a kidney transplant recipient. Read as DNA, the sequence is TGTGCCAGCAGCGTAAGTGCCCTTGAGCCCCAGCATTTT. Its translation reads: CASSVSALEPQHF.